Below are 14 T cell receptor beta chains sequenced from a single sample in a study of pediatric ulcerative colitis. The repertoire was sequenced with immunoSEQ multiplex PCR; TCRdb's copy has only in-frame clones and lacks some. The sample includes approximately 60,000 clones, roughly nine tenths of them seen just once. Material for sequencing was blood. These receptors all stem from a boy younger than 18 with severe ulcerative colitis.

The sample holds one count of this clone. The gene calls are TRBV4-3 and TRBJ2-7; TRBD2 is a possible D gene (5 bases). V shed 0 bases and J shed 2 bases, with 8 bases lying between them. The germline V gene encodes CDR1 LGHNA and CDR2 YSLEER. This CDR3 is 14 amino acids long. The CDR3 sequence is CASSQDRGPYEQYF. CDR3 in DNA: TGCGCCAGCAGCCAAGATCGGGGTCCCTACGAGCAGTACTTC.

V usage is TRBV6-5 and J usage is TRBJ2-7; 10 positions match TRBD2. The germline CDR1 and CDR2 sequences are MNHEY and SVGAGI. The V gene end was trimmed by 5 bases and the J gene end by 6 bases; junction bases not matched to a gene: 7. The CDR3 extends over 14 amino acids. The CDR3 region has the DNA TGTGCCAGCAGTCGACAGCGGGAGGGCCGCGAGCAGTACTTC. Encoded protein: CASSRQREGREQYF.

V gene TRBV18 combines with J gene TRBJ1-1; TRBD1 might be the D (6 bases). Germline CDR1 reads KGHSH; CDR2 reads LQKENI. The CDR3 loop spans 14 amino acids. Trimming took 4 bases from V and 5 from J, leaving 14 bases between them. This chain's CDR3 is CASSLATGSTEAFF. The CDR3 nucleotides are TGTGCCAGCTCACTCGCGACAGGATCTACTGAAGCTTTCTTT.

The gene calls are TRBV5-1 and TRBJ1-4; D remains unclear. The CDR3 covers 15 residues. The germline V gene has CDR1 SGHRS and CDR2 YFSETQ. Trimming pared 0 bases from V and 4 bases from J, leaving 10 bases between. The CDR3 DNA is TGCGCCAGCAGCTTGGTCCGGGCCTATAATGAAAAACTGTTTTTT. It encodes CASSLVRAYNEKLFF.

Here the CDR3 reads CASSPRTSADEQYF. CDR3 DNA sequence: TGTGCCAGCAGTCCGCGGACTAGCGCCGACGAGCAGTACTTC. The gene calls are TRBV6-5 and TRBJ2-7, with 9 bases identical to TRBD2. The CDR3 consists of 14 residues. Germline V gives CDR1 MNHEY, CDR2 SVGAGI. V gave up 5 bases and J gave up 5 bases; unmatched junction bases: 7.

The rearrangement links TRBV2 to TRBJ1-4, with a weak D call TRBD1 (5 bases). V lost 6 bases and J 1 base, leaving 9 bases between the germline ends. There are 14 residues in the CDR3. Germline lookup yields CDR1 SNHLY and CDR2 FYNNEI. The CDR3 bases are TGTGCCAGCAGGGCAGGGTTAACTAATGAAAAACTGTTTTTT. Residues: CASRAGLTNEKLFF.

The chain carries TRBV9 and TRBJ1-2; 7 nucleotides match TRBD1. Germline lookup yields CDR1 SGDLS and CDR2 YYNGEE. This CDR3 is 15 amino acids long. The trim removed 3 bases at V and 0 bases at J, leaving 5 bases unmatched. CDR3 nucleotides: TGTGCCAGCAGCGCTACAGGGGAAACTAACTATGGCTACACCTTC. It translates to CASSATGETNYGYTF.

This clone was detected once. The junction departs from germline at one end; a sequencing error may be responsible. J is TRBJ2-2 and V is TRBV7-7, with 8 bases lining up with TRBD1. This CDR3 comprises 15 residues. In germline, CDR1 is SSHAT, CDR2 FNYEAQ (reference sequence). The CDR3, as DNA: TGTGCTAGCAGCTTAGACAGGGGAAACACCGGGGAGCTGTTTTTT. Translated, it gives CASSLDRGNTGELFF.

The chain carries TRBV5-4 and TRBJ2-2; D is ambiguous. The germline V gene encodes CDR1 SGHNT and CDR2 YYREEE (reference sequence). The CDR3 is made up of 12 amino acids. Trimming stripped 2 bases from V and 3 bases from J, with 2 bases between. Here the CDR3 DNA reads TGTGCCAGCAGCTTATACACCGGGGAGCTGTTTTTT. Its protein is CASSLYTGELFF. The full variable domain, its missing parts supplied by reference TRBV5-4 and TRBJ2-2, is ETGVTQSPTHLIKTRGQQVTLRCSSQSGHNTVSWYQQALGQGPQFIFQYYREEENGRGNFPPRFSGLQFPNYSSELNVNALELDDSALYLCASSLYTGELFFGEGSRLTVL.

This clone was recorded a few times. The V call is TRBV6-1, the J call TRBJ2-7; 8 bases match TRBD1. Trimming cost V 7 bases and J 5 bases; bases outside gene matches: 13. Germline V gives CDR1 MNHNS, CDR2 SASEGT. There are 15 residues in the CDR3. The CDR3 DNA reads TGTGCCAGCAATCCCACAGGGGGTACTCGAGACGAGCAGTACTTC. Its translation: CASNPTGGTRDEQYF.

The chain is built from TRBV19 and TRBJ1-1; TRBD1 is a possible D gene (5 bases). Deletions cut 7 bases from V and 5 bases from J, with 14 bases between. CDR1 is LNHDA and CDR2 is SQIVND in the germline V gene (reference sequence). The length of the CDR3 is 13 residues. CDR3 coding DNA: TGTGCCAGTACTTATGGGGGTTGGACTGAAGCTTTCTTT. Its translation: CASTYGGWTEAFF.

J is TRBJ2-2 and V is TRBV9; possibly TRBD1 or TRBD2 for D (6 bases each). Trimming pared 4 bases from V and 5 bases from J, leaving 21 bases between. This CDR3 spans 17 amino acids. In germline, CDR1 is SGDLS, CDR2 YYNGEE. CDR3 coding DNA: TGTGCCAGCAGCCCACGAGGGGGGTCTAGCGAAACCGGGGAGCTGTTTTTT. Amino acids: CASSPRGGSSETGELFF.

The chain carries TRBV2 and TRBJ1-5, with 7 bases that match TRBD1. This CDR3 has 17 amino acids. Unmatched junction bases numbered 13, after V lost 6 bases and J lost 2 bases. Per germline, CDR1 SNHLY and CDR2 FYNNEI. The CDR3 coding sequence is TGTGCCAGCAGGAACCCGACAGGGATGGGGGGCAATCAGCCCCAGCATTTT. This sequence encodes CASRNPTGMGGNQPQHF.

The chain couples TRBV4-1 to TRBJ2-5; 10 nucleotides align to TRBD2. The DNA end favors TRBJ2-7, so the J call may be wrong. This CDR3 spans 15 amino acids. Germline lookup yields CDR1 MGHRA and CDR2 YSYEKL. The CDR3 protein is CASSQGPSGSYEQYF. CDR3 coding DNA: TGCGCCAGCAGCCAGGGACCTAGCGGGAGTTACGAGCAGTACTTC.